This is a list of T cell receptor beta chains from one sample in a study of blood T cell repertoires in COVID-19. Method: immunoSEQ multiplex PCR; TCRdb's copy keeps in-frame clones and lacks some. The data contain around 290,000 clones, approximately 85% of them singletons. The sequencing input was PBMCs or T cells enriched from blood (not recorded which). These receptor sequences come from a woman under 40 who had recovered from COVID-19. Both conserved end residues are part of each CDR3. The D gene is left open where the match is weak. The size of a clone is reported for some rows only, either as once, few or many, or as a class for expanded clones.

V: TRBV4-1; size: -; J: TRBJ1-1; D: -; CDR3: CASSRGAEASEAFF; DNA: TGCGCCAGCAGTCGGGGGGCGGAAGCCTCTGAAGCTTTCTTT
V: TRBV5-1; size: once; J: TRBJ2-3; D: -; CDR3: CASSYQGSPDTQYF; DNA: TGCGCCAGCAGCTATCAGGGTTCCCCAGATACGCAGTATTTT
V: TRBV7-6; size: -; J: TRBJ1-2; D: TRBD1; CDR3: CASSLDRLRGGYTF; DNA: TGTGCCAGCAGCCTGGACAGGCTCCGGGGTGGCTACACCTTC
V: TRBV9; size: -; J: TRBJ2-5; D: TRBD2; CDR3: CASSVGGSGDQETQYF; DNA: TGTGCCAGCAGCGTAGGGGGTAGCGGGGACCAAGAGACCCAGTACTTC
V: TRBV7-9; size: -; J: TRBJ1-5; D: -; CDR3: CASSLGPGGGSQPQHF; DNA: TGTGCCAGCAGCTTAGGTCCGGGGGGCGGCAGTCAGCCCCAGCATTTT
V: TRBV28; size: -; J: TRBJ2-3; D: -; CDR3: CASSTTGRITDTQYF; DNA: TGTGCCAGCAGTACAACAGGACGGATCACAGATACGCAGTATTTT
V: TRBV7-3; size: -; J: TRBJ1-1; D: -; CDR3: CASSLNRNTEAFF; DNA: TGTGCCAGCAGCTTGAACAGGAACACTGAAGCTTTCTTT
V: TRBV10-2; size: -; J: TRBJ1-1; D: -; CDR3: CASSEPVAFTEAFF; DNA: TGCGCCAGCAGTGAGCCCGTGGCATTCACTGAAGCTTTCTTT
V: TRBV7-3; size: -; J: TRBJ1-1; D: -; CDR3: CASSSAKNTEAFF; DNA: TGTGCCAGCAGCTCCGCGAAAAACACTGAAGCTTTCTTT
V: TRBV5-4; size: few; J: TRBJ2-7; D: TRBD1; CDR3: CASSGRDRPYEQYF; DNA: TGTGCCAGCAGCGGCCGGGACAGGCCCTACGAGCAGTACTTC
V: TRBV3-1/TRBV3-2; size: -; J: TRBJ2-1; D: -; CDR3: CASSQRSSYNEQFF; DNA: TGTGCCAGCAGCCAGAGAAGCTCCTACAATGAGCAGTTCTTC
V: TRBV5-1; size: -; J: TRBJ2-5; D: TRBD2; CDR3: CASSLLPTSGQETQYF; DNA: TGCGCCAGCAGCCTTCTCCCCACTAGCGGCCAAGAGACCCAGTACTTC
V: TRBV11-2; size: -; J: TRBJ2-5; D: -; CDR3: CASSLERSETQYF; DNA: TGTGCCAGCAGCTTAGAGCGATCGGAGACCCAGTACTTC
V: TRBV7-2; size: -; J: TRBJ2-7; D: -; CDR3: CASSLARAAIRGNEQYF; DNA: TGTGCCAGCAGCTTAGCTCGAGCGGCTATTAGAGGAAACGAGCAGTACTTC
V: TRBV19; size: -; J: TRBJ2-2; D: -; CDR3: CASSTSPHTGELFF; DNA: TGTGCCAGCTCTACTAGCCCTCACACCGGGGAGCTGTTTTTT